Included here is one T cell receptor (beta chain) sequence, with context. Its antigen is as yet unknown. This specimen comes from a study of T cell responses to AZD1222 COVID-19 vaccine. Study background: Researchers grouped second doses given at about 4 or about 12 weeks into one pool. Study conclusions and caveats: At baseline, just six or seven AZD1222 recipients tested seropositive.

The table came from immunoSEQ multiplex PCR; TCRdb's copy has only in-frame clones and leaves some out. The sample holds 50,000 to 55,000 clones, approximately 84% seen once. CDR1 and CDR2 (germline): GTSNPN, SVGIG (reference sequence). J lost 7 bases, V lost 8 bases, and 13 bases had no gene match. This CDR3 has 15 residues. The genes are TRBV30 and TRBJ2-1; 11 positions match TRBD2. The receptor comes from an adult in good health. The specimen was peripheral blood, collected on day 0 of AZD1222 vaccination. The CDR3: CARRQLAGEGNEQFF. The CDR3 nucleotides read TGTGCCCGACGGCAACTAGCGGGAGAGGGGAATGAGCAGTTCTTC.